This TCR beta chain was sequenced for a study of blood T cell repertoires in COVID-19. Overall study: T cells, B-cell-depleted T cells, or PBMCs supplied cDNA or gDNA.

This CDR3 region has 16 residues. Germline V gives CDR1 SGHRS, CDR2 YFSETQ. V lost 2 bases, J lost 8 bases, and 12 bases stayed unmatched. TCRdb keeps only in-frame clones here, not all; method: immunoSEQ multiplex PCR. The data hold approximately 290,000 clones, with more than 80% observed a single time. This sequence originates from a young woman who had recovered from COVID-19. The sequenced sample was PBMCs or T cells enriched from blood (not recorded which). The chain couples TRBV5-1 to TRBJ1-4, with TRBD1 matching 7 bases. The CDR3 coding sequence is TGCGCCAGCAGCTTCACTGCCGGGACAGTTGGGGAAAAACTGTTTTTT. Translation gives CASSFTAGTVGEKLFF.